The rows below give T cell receptor beta chains drawn from one sample of a study of blood T cell repertoires in COVID-19. Libraries were prepared by immunoSEQ multiplex PCR; TCRdb keeps only in-frame clonotypes and omits some of them. The sample yields 200,000 or so clones, approximately 88% seen once. Sequenced input: peripheral blood. The receptors here all came from a man aged 55 to 69 who had recovered from COVID-19. CDR3s include the opening cysteine and the closing phenylalanine or tryptophan. Fields, in order: J gene, V gene, clone size, D gene, CDR3 protein, CDR3 DNA. The D gene is left open where the match is weak. Rows may omit the clone size; those that give it use once, few, many or a size class.

j_gene: TRBJ2-7
v_gene: TRBV27
abundance: -
d_gene: TRBD1
CDR3aa: CASSRDSAYEQYF
CDR3nt: TGTGCCAGCAGCCGGGACAGTGCCTACGAGCAGTACTTC

j_gene: TRBJ2-1
v_gene: TRBV30
abundance: -
d_gene: -
CDR3aa: CAWSVKGWRDEQFF
CDR3nt: TGTGCCTGGAGTGTAAAAGGGTGGAGGGATGAGCAGTTCTTC

j_gene: TRBJ1-1
v_gene: TRBV9
abundance: -
d_gene: -
CDR3aa: CASSVDNGENTEAFF
CDR3nt: TGTGCCAGCAGCGTAGATAACGGGGAAAACACTGAAGCTTTCTTT

j_gene: TRBJ1-6
v_gene: TRBV19
abundance: -
d_gene: -
CDR3aa: CASSRDPRGNSPLHF
CDR3nt: TGTGCCAGTAGTAGAGACCCAAGAGGTAATTCACCCCTCCACTTT

j_gene: TRBJ2-2
v_gene: TRBV9
abundance: -
d_gene: -
CDR3aa: CASSPRGDANTGELFF
CDR3nt: TGTGCCAGCAGCCCCCGCGGGGATGCGAACACCGGGGAGCTGTTTTTT

j_gene: TRBJ2-3
v_gene: TRBV27
abundance: -
d_gene: -
CDR3aa: CASSFEGADTQYF
CDR3nt: TGTGCCAGCAGTTTTGAGGGAGCAGATACGCAGTATTTT

j_gene: TRBJ2-3
v_gene: TRBV4-1
abundance: -
d_gene: TRBD2
CDR3aa: CASSQGLAGGSGTDTQYF
CDR3nt: TGCGCCAGCAGCCAGGGGCTAGCGGGGGGGTCGGGCACAGATACGCAGTATTTT

j_gene: TRBJ2-7
v_gene: TRBV5-1
abundance: -
d_gene: TRBD1
CDR3aa: CASSLAPQGAVYEQYF
CDR3nt: TGCGCCAGCAGCTTGGCCCCCCAGGGGGCGGTCTACGAGCAGTACTTC

j_gene: TRBJ2-2
v_gene: TRBV30
abundance: -
d_gene: TRBD2
CDR3aa: CAWSPAAGGANTGELFF
CDR3nt: TGTGCCTGGAGCCCCGCGGCGGGAGGAGCGAACACCGGGGAGCTGTTTTTT

j_gene: TRBJ1-2
v_gene: TRBV5-6
abundance: -
d_gene: TRBD1
CDR3aa: CASSTGTGGSNYGYTF
CDR3nt: TGTGCCAGCAGCACCGGGACAGGGGGAAGTAACTATGGCTACACCTTC

j_gene: TRBJ1-4
v_gene: TRBV28
abundance: -
d_gene: TRBD1
CDR3aa: CASIPTGTGLQKLFF
CDR3nt: TGTGCCAGCATTCCCACAGGGACAGGACTTCAAAAACTGTTTTTT

j_gene: TRBJ2-7
v_gene: TRBV11-1
abundance: -
d_gene: TRBD2
CDR3aa: CASSLAPTSGVYEQYF
CDR3nt: TGTGCCAGCAGCTTAGCGCCGACTAGCGGGGTCTACGAGCAGTACTTC

j_gene: TRBJ2-5
v_gene: TRBV9
abundance: -
d_gene: -
CDR3aa: CASSPRPVGETQYF
CDR3nt: TGTGCCAGCAGCCCCCGCCCTGTCGGAGAGACCCAGTACTTC

j_gene: TRBJ2-1
v_gene: TRBV10-3
abundance: -
d_gene: TRBD1
CDR3aa: CAISESTGVSNEQFF
CDR3nt: TGTGCCATCAGTGAGTCGACAGGGGTAAGCAATGAGCAGTTCTTC

j_gene: TRBJ1-5
v_gene: TRBV5-1
abundance: -
d_gene: -
CDR3aa: CASSSRRGEYSNQPQHF
CDR3nt: TGCGCCAGCAGCTCTCGTAGAGGCGAATATAGCAATCAGCCCCAGCATTTT

j_gene: TRBJ2-7
v_gene: TRBV9
abundance: -
d_gene: -
CDR3aa: CASSVGTNYYEQYF
CDR3nt: TGTGCCAGCAGCGTCGGGACAAATTACTACGAGCAGTACTTC

j_gene: TRBJ2-7
v_gene: TRBV6-5
abundance: -
d_gene: TRBD2
CDR3aa: CASSTSGPPNEQYF
CDR3nt: TGTGCCAGCTCTACTAGCGGGCCTCCCAACGAGCAGTACTTC

j_gene: TRBJ1-6
v_gene: TRBV7-9
abundance: -
d_gene: -
CDR3aa: CAAQGSYNSPLHF
CDR3nt: TGTGCCGCCCAGGGATCCTATAATTCACCCCTCCACTTT

j_gene: TRBJ2-5
v_gene: TRBV6-5
abundance: -
d_gene: TRBD2
CDR3aa: CATTGGAGETQYF
CDR3nt: TGTGCCACCACGGGGGGGGCCGGAGAGACCCAGTACTTC

j_gene: TRBJ1-4
v_gene: TRBV28
abundance: -
d_gene: -
CDR3aa: CASSLVEKLFF
CDR3nt: TGTGCCAGCAGTCTCGTTGAAAAACTGTTTTTT

j_gene: TRBJ1-1
v_gene: TRBV12-3/TRBV12-4
abundance: -
d_gene: TRBD1
CDR3aa: CASTQTGATEAFF
CDR3nt: TGTGCCAGCACTCAGACAGGGGCAACTGAAGCTTTCTTT

j_gene: TRBJ2-7
v_gene: TRBV27
abundance: -
d_gene: TRBD1
CDR3aa: CASSPRTGSYEQYF
CDR3nt: TGTGCCAGCAGTCCGCGGACAGGTTCCTACGAGCAGTACTTC

j_gene: TRBJ1-4
v_gene: TRBV4-2
abundance: -
d_gene: -
CDR3aa: CASSRRYEKLFF
CDR3nt: TGTGCCAGCAGCCGGCGGTATGAAAAACTGTTTTTT

j_gene: TRBJ1-1
v_gene: TRBV2
abundance: once
d_gene: -
CDR3aa: CASSVLTEAFF
CDR3nt: TGTGCCAGCAGTGTCTTGACTGAAGCTTTCTTT

j_gene: TRBJ2-1
v_gene: TRBV19
abundance: -
d_gene: -
CDR3aa: CASSIRRTAAKYNEQFF
CDR3nt: TGTGCCAGTAGTATAAGAAGAACAGCGGCGAAGTACAATGAGCAGTTCTTC

j_gene: TRBJ2-3
v_gene: TRBV6-5
abundance: -
d_gene: TRBD1
CDR3aa: CASSYLDRVQGF
CDR3nt: TGTGCCAGCAGTTACCTGGACAGGGTACAAGGGTTT

j_gene: TRBJ2-7
v_gene: TRBV5-1
abundance: -
d_gene: -
CDR3aa: CASAVGEVYEQYF
CDR3nt: TGCGCCAGTGCTGTAGGGGAAGTGTACGAGCAGTACTTC

j_gene: TRBJ2-3
v_gene: TRBV5-4
abundance: -
d_gene: -
CDR3aa: CASSLRRDWGTDTQYF
CDR3nt: TGTGCCAGCAGCTTGCGGAGGGACTGGGGCACAGATACGCAGTATTTT

j_gene: TRBJ2-7
v_gene: TRBV5-5
abundance: once
d_gene: TRBD1
CDR3aa: CASSDSLGQGAYEQYF
CDR3nt: TGTGCCAGCAGCGATTCATTGGGACAGGGCGCCTACGAGCAGTACTTC

j_gene: TRBJ2-5
v_gene: TRBV6-5
abundance: once
d_gene: -
CDR3aa: CASSYSGGKETQYF
CDR3nt: TGTGCCAGCAGTTACTCCGGGGGTAAGGAGACCCAGTACTTC

j_gene: TRBJ1-5
v_gene: TRBV5-1
abundance: -
d_gene: -
CDR3aa: CASSLEGLSNQPQHF
CDR3nt: TGCGCCAGCAGCTTGGAGGGGTTGAGCAATCAGCCCCAGCATTTT

j_gene: TRBJ1-5
v_gene: TRBV28
abundance: -
d_gene: TRBD1
CDR3aa: CASRTGFNQPQHF
CDR3nt: TGTGCCAGCAGGACAGGGTTCAATCAGCCCCAGCATTTT

j_gene: TRBJ2-7
v_gene: TRBV2
abundance: few
d_gene: -
CDR3aa: CASSIRGLYEQYF
CDR3nt: TGTGCCAGCAGTATTAGGGGCCTCTACGAGCAGTACTTC

j_gene: TRBJ2-1
v_gene: TRBV2
abundance: -
d_gene: -
CDR3aa: CASSPRGGEQFF
CDR3nt: TGTGCCAGCAGTCCTCGAGGGGGTGAGCAGTTCTTC

j_gene: TRBJ2-7
v_gene: TRBV27
abundance: -
d_gene: -
CDR3aa: CASSTGWSSSYEQYF
CDR3nt: TGTGCCAGCAGTACAGGGTGGAGTAGCTCCTACGAGCAGTACTTC

j_gene: TRBJ1-5
v_gene: TRBV12-3/TRBV12-4
abundance: -
d_gene: -
CDR3aa: CASSLGTDRPQHF
CDR3nt: TGTGCCAGCAGTTTAGGGACAGACCGGCCCCAGCATTTT

j_gene: TRBJ1-5
v_gene: TRBV5-8
abundance: once
d_gene: -
CDR3aa: CASGRYNQPQHF
CDR3nt: TGTGCCAGCGGCAGGTACAATCAGCCCCAGCATTTT

j_gene: TRBJ2-3
v_gene: TRBV15
abundance: -
d_gene: TRBD2
CDR3aa: CATSTDRLAGGADTQYF
CDR3nt: TGTGCCACCAGCACAGATCGACTAGCGGGGGGGGCAGATACGCAGTATTTT

j_gene: TRBJ2-3
v_gene: TRBV24-1
abundance: -
d_gene: -
CDR3aa: CATQGPGGTDTQYF
CDR3nt: TGTGCCACCCAAGGCCCCGGGGGCACAGATACGCAGTATTTT

j_gene: TRBJ2-5
v_gene: TRBV19
abundance: -
d_gene: -
CDR3aa: CASSLAGQRETQYF
CDR3nt: TGTGCCAGTAGTTTGGCGGGACAGAGGGAGACCCAGTACTTC

j_gene: TRBJ1-1
v_gene: TRBV30
abundance: -
d_gene: -
CDR3aa: CASTKDPGTEAFF
CDR3nt: TGTGCCTCAACCAAAGACCCAGGCACTGAAGCTTTCTTT

j_gene: TRBJ1-3
v_gene: TRBV4-3
abundance: -
d_gene: -
CDR3aa: CASSQDPPSSSGNTIYF
CDR3nt: TGCGCCAGCAGCCAAGATCCACCATCCAGCTCTGGAAACACCATATATTTT

j_gene: TRBJ1-6
v_gene: TRBV19
abundance: -
d_gene: -
CDR3aa: CASRVDSGNSPLHF
CDR3nt: TGTGCCAGTAGGGTCGACAGTGGTAATTCACCCCTCCACTTT